One and the same sample provided the 7 T cell receptor beta chains below, sequenced in a study of T cells in Graves' hyperthyroidism and ophthalmopathy. Amplification of TCR beta CDR3 regions was performed using RNA transcripts as template. TCR CDR3 underwent first-round RT-PCR with the HTBI primer set. TCRdb recomputed calls from the multiplex PCR reads with MiXCR, one row per CDR3 protein. The sample gives about 200,000 distinct CDR3 sequences, less than 20% of which show up once; about 56% is in the top ten. The sequenced material came from blood. The receptor set was obtained from a woman aged 45-65 years with Graves' hyperthyroidism.

With respect to this clonotype: A much larger clone differs from this one at a single base, so this may be a read error. The chain employs TRBV11-3 and TRBJ2-2, with TRBD2 as a possible D gene (6 bases). This CDR3 is built from 13 residues. Per the germline V gene, CDR1 is SGHNT and CDR2 is YENEEA. The CDR3 reads CASSNPSVREPFF. In DNA form, the CDR3 reads TGTGCCAGCAGCAACCCTAGTGTCCGGGAGCCGTTTTTT.

At least ten counts were recorded for this clonotype. CDR3 in DNA: TGCAGTGCTAGAGATCGAGGGGGGACGGACTGGTATAATTCACCCCTCCACTTT. Protein product: CSARDRGGTDWYNSPLHF. The rearrangement links TRBV20-1 to TRBJ1-6; D is possibly TRBD1 (6 bases). The CDR3 extends over 18 amino acids. V lost 0 bases and J 4 bases, leaving 19 bases between the germline ends. CDR1 and CDR2 from the germline V gene are DFQATT and SNEGSKA (reference sequence).

A few counts support this clonotype. This rearrangement joins TRBV14 to TRBJ2-1, with 11 bases aligning to TRBD2. V was pared by 4 bases and J by 2 bases, with 7 bases of the junction left unmatched. Looked up from germline, CDR1 is SGHDN and CDR2 is FVKESK. The CDR3 has 17 amino acids. The chain's CDR3 is CASSRSSGRSPYNEQFF. DNA of the CDR3: TGTGCCAGCAGCCGTTCTAGCGGGAGGAGTCCCTACAATGAGCAGTTCTTC.

V gene TRBV7-2 combines with J gene TRBJ2-1; TRBD2 matches 7 bases. The CDR3 spans 14 residues. V shed 2 bases, J shed 12 bases, and the junction held 10 bases outside the gene matches. Germline V gene lookup returns CDR1 SGHTA and CDR2 FQGNSA. The CDR3 DNA reads TGTGCCAGCAGCTTACTTGGGGAGGGACCTGGGCAGTTCTTC. This gives the protein CASSLLGEGPGQFF.

This chain joins TRBV10-3 and TRBJ2-2, with 7 bases aligning to TRBD1. The V segment lost 9 bases and the J segment 0 bases; nucleotides outside the gene matches: 4. Looked up from germline, CDR1 is ENHRY and CDR2 is SYGVKD. The CDR3 has 14 residues. The CDR3 is CAIRQGANTGELFF. The DNA for the CDR3 is TGTGCCATACGTCAGGGGGCGAACACCGGGGAGCTGTTTTTT.

This clonotype was seen many times. In DNA, the CDR3 is TGTGCCAGCAGTTTTGGTGTCTTCTACAATGAGCAGTTCTTC. Encoded protein: CASSFGVFYNEQFF. The chain carries TRBV27 and TRBJ2-1; D remains ambiguous. Germline lookup yields CDR1 MNHEY and CDR2 SMNVEV (reference sequence). V gave up 3 bases and J gave up 3 bases, with 9 bases separating them. The CDR3 runs 14 residues.

This clonotype was seen more than once but under ten times. The chain uses TRBV29-1 and TRBJ2-7; D might be TRBD1 (5 bases). Trimming removed 3 bases at V and 5 bases at J, with 8 bases between. Germline V gene sequence: CDR1 SQVTM, CDR2 ANQGSEA. This CDR3 contains 11 residues. The CDR3 here is CSVDSRDEQYF. CDR3 nucleotide sequence: TGCAGCGTTGATTCCAGGGACGAGCAGTACTTC.